The sequence of this T cell receptor beta chain was determined in a study of tumor and adjacent non-tumor tissue in lung cancer. The germline gives CDR1 SGHNT, CDR2 YENEEA. This CDR3 is built from 13 residues. This clonotype appeared a single time. The germline gene is not matched at one end of the junction; a read error may be the cause. This sample's RNA came from whole unsorted tissue. Newly diagnosed lung cancer patients had thoracic surgery in China, August–late 2014, without prior chemotherapy. A modified ARM-PCR protocol with three rounds of nested PCR amplified TCRbeta. One entry per CDR3 protein, called by TCRdb with MiXCR from the multiplex PCR reads. The top ten clones hold less than 25% of a sample with just over 200,000 distinct CDR3 sequences, about 76% of them seen once.

The V and J genes are TRBV11-3 and TRBJ2-3, with D maybe TRBD2 (6 bases). This clonotype was obtained from a man between 60 and 75 years old with non-small cell lung cancer. Sequenced: lung tumor tissue. CDR3 amino acids: CASRLTGVDTQFF. The CDR3 DNA is TGTGCCAGCAGATTAACGGGGGTGGATACGCAGTTTTTT.